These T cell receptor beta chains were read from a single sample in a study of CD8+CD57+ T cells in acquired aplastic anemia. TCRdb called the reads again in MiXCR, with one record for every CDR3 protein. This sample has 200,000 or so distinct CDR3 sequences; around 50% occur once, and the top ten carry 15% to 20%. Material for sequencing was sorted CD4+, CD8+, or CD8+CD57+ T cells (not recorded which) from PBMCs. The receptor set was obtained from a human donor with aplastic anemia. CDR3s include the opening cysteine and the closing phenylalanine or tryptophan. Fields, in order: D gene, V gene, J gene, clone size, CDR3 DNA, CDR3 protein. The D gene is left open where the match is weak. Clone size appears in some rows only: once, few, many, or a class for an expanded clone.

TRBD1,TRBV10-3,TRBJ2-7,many,TGTGCCATCAGTCGGGACAGGGTAAGCTCCTACGAGCAGTACTTC,CAISRDRVSSYEQYF
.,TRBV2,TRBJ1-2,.,TGTGCCAGCACCCCCCAAGGGACACTGTATGGCTACACCTTC,CASTPQGTLYGYTF
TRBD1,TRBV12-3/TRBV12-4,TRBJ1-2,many,TGTGCCAGCAGTACAAACACAGGGGATTCCTATGGCTACACCTTC,CASSTNTGDSYGYTF
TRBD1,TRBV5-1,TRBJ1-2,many,TGCGCCAGCAGCGGAGGGGGCCCCCCTAACTATGGCTACACCTTC,CASSGGGPPNYGYTF
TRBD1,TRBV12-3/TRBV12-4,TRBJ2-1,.,TGTGCCAGCACCCTCGGGACAGGAAGGGGGAATGAGCAGTTCTTC,CASTLGTGRGNEQFF
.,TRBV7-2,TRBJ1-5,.,TGTGCCAGCAGCTTGGGGGAAGGGCAGCCACCCCAGCATTTT,CASSLGEGQPPQHF
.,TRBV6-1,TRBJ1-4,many,TGTGCCACTAAAGGCGGCAGACCCTTCCTCACCAATGAAAAACTGTTTTTT,CATKGGRPFLTNEKLFF
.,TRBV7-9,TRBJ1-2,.,TGTGCCAGCAGCTTAAACCGGTTGGGGGGCTACACCTTC,CASSLNRLGGYTF
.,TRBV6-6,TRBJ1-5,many,TGTGCCAGCAGTCCCTCGGGGGCGAGCAATCAGCCCCAGCATTTT,CASSPSGASNQPQHF
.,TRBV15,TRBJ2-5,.,TGTGCCACCAGCAGACCAAAGGGCTCCTACAATGAGCAGTGCTTC,CATSRPKGSYNEQCF
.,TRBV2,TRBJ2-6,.,TGTGCCAGCAGCGTAGCTACGAGGGCCGGGGCCAACGTCCTGACTTTC,CASSVATRAGANVLTF
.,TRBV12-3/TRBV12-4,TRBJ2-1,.,TGTGCCAGCAGTTTTTCTGGGCGGATCTACAATGAGCAGTTCTTC,CASSFSGRIYNEQFF
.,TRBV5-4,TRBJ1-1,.,TGTGCCAGCAGCTTGGGAGGGGCGGGGAACACTGAAGCTTTCTTT,CASSLGGAGNTEAFF
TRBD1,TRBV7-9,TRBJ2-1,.,TGTGCCAGCAGCTTATGGGACAGGGACTACAATGAGCAGTTCTTC,CASSLWDRDYNEQFF
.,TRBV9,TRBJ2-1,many,TGTGCCAGCAGCCCGGACGCCGCCAGGGAGCAGTTCTTC,CASSPDAAREQFF
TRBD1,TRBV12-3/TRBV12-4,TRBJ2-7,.,TGTGCCAGCAGACGGACAGGGACGAACGAGCAGTACTTC,CASRRTGTNEQYF
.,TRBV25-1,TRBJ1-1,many,TGTGCCAGCAGTGTAGGGATCGGCACTGAAGCTTTCTTT,CASSVGIGTEAFF
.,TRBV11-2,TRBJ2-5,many,TGTGCCAGCAGCTTAGCCGCCGGGACACCTCAAGAGACCCAGTACTTC,CASSLAAGTPQETQYF
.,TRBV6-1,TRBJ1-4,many,TGTGCCAGCAGTGAAGACAGGACTTATAATGAAAAACTGTTTTTT,CASSEDRTYNEKLFF
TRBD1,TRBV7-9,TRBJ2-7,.,TGTGCCAGCAGCCCCTGGGACAGACCGAAGCAGTACTTC,CASSPWDRPKQYF
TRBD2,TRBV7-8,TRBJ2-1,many,TGTGCCAGCAGCTTATTGGGACTTAGCGGGGGGTGGTCCTACAATGAGCAGTTCTTC,CASSLLGLSGGWSYNEQFF
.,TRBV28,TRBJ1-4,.,TGTGCCAGCAGTCCCCAGGAACTGTTTTTT,CASSPQELFF
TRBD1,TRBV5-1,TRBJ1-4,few,TGCGCCAGCACCCCGGACAGGGATGGGGAAAAACTGTTTTTT,CASTPDRDGEKLFF
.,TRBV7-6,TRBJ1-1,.,TGTGCCAGCAGCTTAGGGACAGTTCCCACTGAAGCTTTCTTT,CASSLGTVPTEAFF